Given below is one TCR beta chain in context. Possible read error: a much larger clone is one base away. A second about 7 to 11 cycle PCR used barcoded and J-beta primers. From the 5' RACE reads, TCRdb called clonotypes with MiXCR, one entry per CDR3 protein. The sample has approximately 700,000 distinct CDR3 sequences, around 32% seen once. The sample is drawn from a study of blood T cells in healthy people across ages. The study drew donors from healthy Caucasian individuals in Russia aged 6 to 90. Germline trimming cut 3 bases from V and 14 bases from J; bases unmatched to any gene: 3. The CDR3 is 11 amino acids.

Sequencing was carried out using blood. The rearrangement uses TRBV12-3 or TRBV12-4 and TRBJ2-1, with 8 bases that match TRBD1. This TCR was recovered from a woman aged 80 or over in good health. CDR3 residues: CASSFRQGKFF. CDR3 DNA sequence: TGTGCCAGCAGTTTCCGACAGGGGAAGTTCTTC.